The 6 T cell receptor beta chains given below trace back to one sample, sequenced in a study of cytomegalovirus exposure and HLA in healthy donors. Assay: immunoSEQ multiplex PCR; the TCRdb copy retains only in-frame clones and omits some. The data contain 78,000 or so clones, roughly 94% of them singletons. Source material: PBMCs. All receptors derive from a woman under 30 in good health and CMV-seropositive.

The CDR3 sequence: CASSSTGAPYEQYF. The CDR3 DNA reads TGTGCCAGCAGTTCGACAGGAGCTCCCTACGAGCAGTACTTC. The chain has TRBV27 and TRBJ2-7; perhaps TRBD1 as D (6 bases). V lost 4 bases and J 2 bases, leaving 12 bases between the germline ends. Per the germline V gene, CDR1 is MNHEY and CDR2 is SMNVEV (reference sequence). This CDR3 is 14 amino acids long.

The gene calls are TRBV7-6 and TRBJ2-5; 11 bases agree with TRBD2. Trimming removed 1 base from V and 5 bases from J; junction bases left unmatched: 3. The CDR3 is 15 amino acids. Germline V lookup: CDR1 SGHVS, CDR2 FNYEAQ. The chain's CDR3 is CASSLGLAGMETQYF. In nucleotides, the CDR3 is TGTGCCAGCAGCTTAGGACTAGCGGGGATGGAGACCCAGTACTTC.

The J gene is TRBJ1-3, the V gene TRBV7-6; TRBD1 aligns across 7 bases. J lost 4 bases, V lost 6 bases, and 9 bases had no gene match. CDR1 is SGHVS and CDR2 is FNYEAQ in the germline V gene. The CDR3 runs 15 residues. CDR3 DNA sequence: TGTGCCAGCAGTCCGACCCCGGGACAGGGAAACACCATATATTTT. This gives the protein CASSPTPGQGNTIYF.

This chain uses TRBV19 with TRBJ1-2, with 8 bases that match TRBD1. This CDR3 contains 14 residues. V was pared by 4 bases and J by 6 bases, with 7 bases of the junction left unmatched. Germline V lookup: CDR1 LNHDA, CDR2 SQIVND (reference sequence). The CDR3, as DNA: TGTGCCAGTAGTAGCCCCCAGGGGGCGGATGGCTACACCTTC. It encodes CASSSPQGADGYTF.

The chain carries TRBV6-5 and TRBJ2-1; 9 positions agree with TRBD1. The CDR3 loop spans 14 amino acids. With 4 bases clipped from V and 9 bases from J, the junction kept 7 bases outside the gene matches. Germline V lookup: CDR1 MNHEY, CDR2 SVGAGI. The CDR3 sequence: CASSWTGTGSEQFF. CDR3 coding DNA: TGTGCCAGCAGTTGGACGGGGACAGGGTCTGAGCAGTTCTTC.

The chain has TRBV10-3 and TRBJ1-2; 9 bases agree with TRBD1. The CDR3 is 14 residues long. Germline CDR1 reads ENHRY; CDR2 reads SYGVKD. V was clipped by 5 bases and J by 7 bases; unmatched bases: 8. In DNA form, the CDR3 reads TGTGCCATCAGTTTAAACCGGGACAGGGCTGGCTACACCTTC. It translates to CAISLNRDRAGYTF.